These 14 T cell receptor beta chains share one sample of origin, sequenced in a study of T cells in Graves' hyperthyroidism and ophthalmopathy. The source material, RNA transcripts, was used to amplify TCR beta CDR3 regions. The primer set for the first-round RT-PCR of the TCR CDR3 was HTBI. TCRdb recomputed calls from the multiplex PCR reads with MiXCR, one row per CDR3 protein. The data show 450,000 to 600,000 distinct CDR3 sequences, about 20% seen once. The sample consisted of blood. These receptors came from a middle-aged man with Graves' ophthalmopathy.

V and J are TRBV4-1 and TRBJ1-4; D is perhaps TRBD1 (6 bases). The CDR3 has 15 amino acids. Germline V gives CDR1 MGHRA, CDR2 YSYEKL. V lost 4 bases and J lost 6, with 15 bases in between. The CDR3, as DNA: TGCGCCAGCAGCCTAAGGGGGAATCTGGATGAAAAACTGTTTTTT. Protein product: CASSLRGNLDEKLFF.

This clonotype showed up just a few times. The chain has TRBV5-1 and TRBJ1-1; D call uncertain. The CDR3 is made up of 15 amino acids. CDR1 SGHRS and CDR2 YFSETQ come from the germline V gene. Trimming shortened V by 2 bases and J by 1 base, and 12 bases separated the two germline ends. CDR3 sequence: CASSFTGVGNTEAFF. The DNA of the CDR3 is TGCGCCAGCAGCTTCACCGGGGTGGGGAACACTGAAGCTTTCTTT.

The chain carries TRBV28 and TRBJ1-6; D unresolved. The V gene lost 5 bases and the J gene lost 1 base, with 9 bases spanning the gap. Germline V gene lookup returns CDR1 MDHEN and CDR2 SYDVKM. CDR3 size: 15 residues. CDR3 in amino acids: CASSRRGSYNSPLHF. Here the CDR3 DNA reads TGTGCCAGCAGTCGGAGAGGGTCCTATAATTCACCCCTCCACTTT.

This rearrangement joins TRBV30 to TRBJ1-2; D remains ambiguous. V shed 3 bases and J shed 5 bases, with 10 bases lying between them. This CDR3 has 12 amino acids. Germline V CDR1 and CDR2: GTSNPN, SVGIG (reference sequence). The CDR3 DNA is TGTGCCTGGAGCCTCTTGTCGTATGGCTACACCTTC. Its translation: CAWSLLSYGYTF.

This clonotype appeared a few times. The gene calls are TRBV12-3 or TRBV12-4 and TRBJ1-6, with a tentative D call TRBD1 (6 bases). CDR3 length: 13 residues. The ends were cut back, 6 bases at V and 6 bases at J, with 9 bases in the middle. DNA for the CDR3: TGTGCCAGCAGGGACAGCCCTAATTCACCCCTCCACTTT. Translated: CASRDSPNSPLHF.

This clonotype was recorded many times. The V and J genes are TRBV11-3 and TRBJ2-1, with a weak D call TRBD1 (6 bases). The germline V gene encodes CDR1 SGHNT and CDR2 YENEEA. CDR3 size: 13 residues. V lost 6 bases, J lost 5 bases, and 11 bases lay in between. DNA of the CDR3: TGTGCCAGCAGGTCAGGGGCGAACAATGAGCAGTTCTTC. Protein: CASRSGANNEQFF.

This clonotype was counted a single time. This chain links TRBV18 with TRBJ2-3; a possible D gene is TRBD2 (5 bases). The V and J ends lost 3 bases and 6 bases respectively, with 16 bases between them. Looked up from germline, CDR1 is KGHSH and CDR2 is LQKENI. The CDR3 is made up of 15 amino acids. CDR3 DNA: TGTGCCAGCTCACCCTGGGCAGCGGCTAGTGATACGCAGTATTTT. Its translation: CASSPWAAASDTQYF.

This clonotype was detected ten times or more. The CDR3 sequence: CASSHLGYGYTF. The CDR3, as DNA: TGTGCCAGCAGCCACCTGGGGTATGGCTACACCTTC. The chain couples TRBV3-1 to TRBJ1-2; unclear D gene. The CDR3 length is 12 residues. Looked up from germline, CDR1 is LGHDT and CDR2 is YNNKEL (reference sequence). The V gene lost 3 bases and the J gene lost 5 bases, with 7 bases spanning the gap.

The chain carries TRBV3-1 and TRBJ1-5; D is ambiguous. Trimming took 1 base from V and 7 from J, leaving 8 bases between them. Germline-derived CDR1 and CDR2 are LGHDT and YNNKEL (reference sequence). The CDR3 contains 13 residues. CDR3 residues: CASSQGDKQPQHF. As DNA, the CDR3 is TGTGCCAGCAGCCAAGGGGATAAACAGCCCCAGCATTTT.

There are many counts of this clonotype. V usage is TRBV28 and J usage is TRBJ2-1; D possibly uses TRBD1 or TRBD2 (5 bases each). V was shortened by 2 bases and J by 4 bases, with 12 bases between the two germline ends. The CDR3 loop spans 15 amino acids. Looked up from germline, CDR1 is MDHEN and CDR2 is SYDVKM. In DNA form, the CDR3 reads TGTGCCAGCAGTTTAATCCCGGGGCAGTACAATGAGCAGTTCTTC. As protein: CASSLIPGQYNEQFF.

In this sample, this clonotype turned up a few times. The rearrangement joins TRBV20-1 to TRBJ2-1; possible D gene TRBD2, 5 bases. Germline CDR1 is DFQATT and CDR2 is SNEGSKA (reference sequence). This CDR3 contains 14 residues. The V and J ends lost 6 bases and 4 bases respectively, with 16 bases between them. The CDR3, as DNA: TGCAGTGCGCCCTTTACAGCGGTTTACAATGAGCAGTTCTTC. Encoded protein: CSAPFTAVYNEQFF.

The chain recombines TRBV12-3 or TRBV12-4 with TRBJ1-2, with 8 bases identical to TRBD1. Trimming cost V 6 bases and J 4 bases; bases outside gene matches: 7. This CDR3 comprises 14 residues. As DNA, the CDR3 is TGTGCCAGCAGGGCCAGTGACAGGGGCTATGGCTACACCTTC. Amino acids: CASRASDRGYGYTF.

Here the CDR3 reads CATRTELTFNEKLFF. As DNA, the CDR3 is TGTGCCACCAGGACGGAGCTTACCTTTAATGAAAAACTGTTTTTT. This chain joins TRBV2 and TRBJ1-4, with D uncertain. Germline CDR1 reads SNHLY; CDR2 reads FYNNEI. Trimming pared 10 bases from V and 4 bases from J, leaving 19 bases between. The CDR3 extends over 15 amino acids.

This chain's CDR3 is CASGYPPTGTSGEGYDEQFF. CDR3 DNA: TGTGCCAGCGGATACCCCCCTACCGGGACTAGCGGGGAGGGTTACGATGAGCAGTTCTTC. V usage is TRBV11-2 and J usage is TRBJ2-1; 13 positions match TRBD2. Germline lookup yields CDR1 SGHAT and CDR2 FQNNGV. The CDR3 loop spans 20 amino acids. J lost 8 bases, V lost 8 bases, and 24 bases had no gene match. The entire variable domain, with the rest obtained from reference TRBV11-2 and TRBJ2-1, is as follows: EAGVAQSPRYKIIEKRQSVAFWCNPISGHATLYWYQQILGQGPKLLIQFQNNGVVDDSQLPKDRFSAERLKGVDSTLKIQPAKLEDSAVYLCASGYPPTGTSGEGYDEQFFGPGTRLTVL.